These 27 T cell receptor beta chains were all obtained from the same sample, sequenced in a study of vaccination and CD4 T cells after COVID-19. This sample's treatment: roughly ten-day PBMC culture with coronavirus spike peptide pools or control peptides (ViraFEST assay). Cultured CD4+ T cell DNA was sequenced using the Oncomine TCR Beta short-read assay. TCRdb reanalysed the PCR reads using MiXCR and keeps one entry per CDR3 protein. The profile shows approximately 7,000 distinct CDR3 sequences, 25% of them singletons. These TCRs are of unknown antigen specificity. The material sequenced was CD4+ T cells from blood, cultured in vitro, taken after SARS-CoV-2 vaccination. These TCRs come from a human donor who had recovered from COVID-19.

The J gene is TRBJ1-1, the V gene TRBV28; D is undetermined. V dropped 2 bases and J dropped 0 bases, with 1 base sitting between them. Looked up from germline, CDR1 is MDHEN and CDR2 is SYDVKM. This CDR3 is 12 amino acids long. Written as DNA, the CDR3 is TGTGCCAGCAGTTTACTGAACACTGAAGCTTTCTTT. This encodes CASSLLNTEAFF.

The chain combines TRBV7-9 with TRBJ1-2, with 8 positions matching TRBD1. J was trimmed by 6 bases and V by 2 bases; bases with no gene match: 5. The CDR3 spans 14 residues. CDR1 is SEHNR and CDR2 is FQNEAQ in the germline V gene (reference sequence). CDR3 in DNA: TGTGCCAGCAGCTTACGGGCGACAGGGGATGGCTACACCTTC. It encodes CASSLRATGDGYTF.

The genes are TRBV27 and TRBJ1-5; D may be TRBD1 (6 bases). This CDR3 comprises 15 residues. Germline-derived CDR1 and CDR2 are MNHEY and SMNVEV (reference sequence). Trimming shortened V by 8 bases and J by 6 bases, and 20 bases separated the two germline ends. DNA for the CDR3: TGTGCCAGCCGTGATTATGGGGGCGCCGGTCAGCCCCAGCATTTT. Translated: CASRDYGGAGQPQHF.

By share, this clonotype counts as medium-sized. The V call is TRBV7-9, the J call TRBJ2-5, with D maybe TRBD2 (8 bases). The CDR3 length is 15 residues. Trimming removed 4 bases at V and 4 bases at J, with 16 bases between. CDR1 is SEHNR and CDR2 is FQNEAQ in the germline V gene (reference sequence). CDR3 nucleotide sequence: TGTGCCAGCAGCTCAGCCGGGAGGGGGCGAGAGACCCAGTACTTC. Its translation: CASSSAGRGRETQYF. Full variable domain (missing parts from reference TRBV7-9 and TRBJ2-5): DTGVSQNPRHKITKRGQNVTFRCDPISEHNRLYWYRQTLGQGPEFLTYFQNEAQLEKSRLLSDRFSAERPKGSFSTLEIQRTEQGDSAMYLCASSSAGRGRETQYFGPGTRLLVL.

This chain joins TRBV7-2 and TRBJ2-1; no clear D. Germline V gene data show CDR1 as SGHTA and CDR2 as FQGNSA. The CDR3 sequence is 15 residues long. Trimming took off 1 base at V and 2 bases at J, with 9 bases between the two ends. CDR3 region: CASSLVGNAYNEQFF. CDR3 nucleotides: TGTGCCAGCAGCTTAGTGGGGAACGCCTACAATGAGCAGTTCTTC. The full variable domain, with the rest looked up from reference TRBV7-2 and TRBJ2-1, is GAGVSQSPSNKVTEKGKDVELRCDPISGHTALYWYRQSLGQGLEFLIYFQGNSAPDKSGLPSDRFSAERTGGSVSTLTIQRTQQEDSAVYLCASSLVGNAYNEQFFGPGTRLTVL.

This clonotype rates as medium-sized (0.01 to 0.1%). The gene calls are TRBV7-2 and TRBJ2-1; D possibly corresponds to TRBD2 (6 bases). Trimming left V 4 bases short and J 0 bases short, with 13 bases between. Germline V gives CDR1 SGHTA, CDR2 FQGNSA. This CDR3 has 16 amino acids. CDR3 sequence reads: CASSSAYGSSYNEQFF. CDR3 DNA sequence: TGTGCCAGCAGCTCAGCCTACGGGAGCTCCTACAATGAGCAGTTCTTC. Full variable domain (outside the CDR3, taken from reference TRBV7-2 and TRBJ2-1): GAGVSQSPSNKVTEKGKDVELRCDPISGHTALYWYRQSLGQGLEFLIYFQGNSAPDKSGLPSDRFSAERTGGSVSTLTIQRTQQEDSAVYLCASSSAYGSSYNEQFFGPGTRLTVL.

This clonotype turned up a few times. This sequence joins TRBV25-1 and TRBJ2-3; 9 bases map to TRBD2. Germline V gene sequence: CDR1 MGHDK, CDR2 SYGVNS. This CDR3 has 15 residues. The V and J ends lost 5 bases and 1 base, in that order; junction bases with no gene match: 4. The CDR3 loop reads CASSPSGTGTDTQYF. The CDR3 coding sequence is TGTGCCAGCAGTCCTAGCGGGACTGGCACAGATACGCAGTATTTT.

This clonotype came up a few times. The chain combines TRBV20-1 with TRBJ2-2; D unclear. V lost 5 bases and J lost 1, with 8 bases in between. CDR1 is DFQATT and CDR2 is SNEGSKA in the germline V gene (reference sequence). The CDR3 covers 13 residues. The chain's CDR3 is CSAPGGNTGELFF. The CDR3 DNA sequence: TGCAGTGCTCCCGGCGGGAACACCGGGGAGCTGTTTTTT.

This sequence joins TRBV28 and TRBJ2-3; the D call may be TRBD1 or TRBD2 (5 bases each). The CDR3 covers 15 residues. Germline CDR1 MDHEN, CDR2 SYDVKM. The V and J ends lost 6 bases and 6 bases respectively, with 19 bases between them. The CDR3 bases are TGTGCCAGCAGCCGTTCGATCGTGGGGGTCGATACGCAGTATTTT. This gives the protein CASSRSIVGVDTQYF.

This clonotype is medium-sized. This chain uses TRBV6-1 with TRBJ2-3; D not certain. Trimming took 7 bases from V and 3 from J, leaving 14 bases between them. CDR1 and CDR2 from the germline V gene are MNHNS and SASEGT. The CDR3 totals 14 residues. The CDR3 nucleotides are TGTGCCAGCACTACAGCCTTTGGGACAGATACGCAGTATTTT. This encodes CASTTAFGTDTQYF.

Comment on this clonotype: A much larger clone lies a single base off, so this may be a read error. This chain connects TRBV27 to TRBJ2-5; TRBD2 matches at 16 bases. CDR1 MNHEY and CDR2 SMNVEV come from the germline V gene (reference sequence). The CDR3 consists of 16 residues. The chain's CDR3 is CAGSVGTSGRGETQYF. CDR3 nucleotide sequence: TGTGCCGGCAGTGTCGGGACTAGCGGGAGGGGAGAGACCCAGTACTTC.

This chain joins TRBV2 and TRBJ1-2; unclear D gene. This CDR3 has 10 residues. The ends were cut back, 8 bases at V and 11 bases at J, with 12 bases in the middle. Germline CDR1 and CDR2: SNHLY and FYNNEI. For the CDR3, the DNA is TGTGCCAGCGGCGGGTCGATGTACACCTTC. This encodes CASGGSMYTF. The full variable domain, its missing parts supplied by reference TRBV2 and TRBJ1-2, is EPEVTQTPSHQVTQMGQEVILRCVPISNHLYFYWYRQILGQKVEFLVSFYNNEISEKSEIFDDQFSVERPDGSNFTLKIRSTKLEDSAMYFCASGGSMYTFGSGTRLTVV.

Note on this clonotype: Germline and junction disagree at one end, which may indicate a read error. The chain carries TRBV20-1 and TRBJ2-7, with a tentative D call TRBD2 (6 bases). This CDR3 has 14 residues. Germline CDR1 reads DFQATT; CDR2 reads SNEGSKA (reference sequence). In DNA, the CDR3 is TGCAGTGCTAGAGGGGCGGGATTCGGGGACGAGCAGCACTTC. Amino acid sequence: CSARGAGFGDEQHF.

This clonotype is categorized as medium-sized. This sequence joins TRBV28 and TRBJ1-5, with TRBD1 as a possible D gene (6 bases). V was cut by 6 bases and J by 7 bases, with 19 bases left in between. Germline CDR1 reads MDHEN; CDR2 reads SYDVKM. There are 15 residues in the CDR3. This CDR3 is CASRLGARGGQPQHF. CDR3 DNA: TGTGCCAGCAGGTTAGGGGCCAGGGGCGGACAGCCCCAGCATTTT.

In this sample, this clonotype is medium-sized. The chain combines TRBV7-3 with TRBJ2-1; the D gene could be TRBD1 or TRBD2 (5 bases each). The CDR3 runs to 15 residues. The germline V gene encodes CDR1 SGHTA and CDR2 FQGTGA. Trimming shortened V by 5 bases and J by 6 bases, and 17 bases separated the two germline ends. The CDR3 region is CASSDWGRGINEQFF. In DNA form, the CDR3 reads TGTGCCAGCAGCGATTGGGGACGAGGGATCAATGAGCAGTTCTTC.

As concerns this clonotype: Being one base from a much bigger clone, this may be a read error. The genes are TRBV24-1 and TRBJ2-5, with D uncertain. V was trimmed by 1 base and J by 5 bases, leaving 4 bases between them. The CDR3 runs to 12 residues. In germline, CDR1 is KGHDR, CDR2 SFDVKD. DNA of the CDR3: TGTGCCACCAGTGATTTTAGGGAGACCCAGTACTTC. Protein sequence: CATSDFRETQYF.

This chain joins TRBV28 and TRBJ1-1; unclear D gene. The CDR3 sequence is 12 residues long. V lost 2 bases to trimming and J lost 1 base, with 2 bases between them. Germline values: CDR1 MDHEN, CDR2 SYDVKM. This CDR3 reads CASSLQNTEAFF. CDR3 DNA: TGTGCCAGCAGTTTACAGAACACTGAAGCTTTCTTT. The entire variable domain, with the rest obtained from reference TRBV28 and TRBJ1-1, is as follows: DVKVTQSSRYLVKRTGEKVFLECVQDMDHENMFWYRQDPGLGLRLIYFSYDVKMKEKGDIPEGYSVSREKKERFSLILESASTNQTSMYLCASSLQNTEAFFGQGTRLTVV.

The chain couples TRBV6-1 to TRBJ2-5; D is unresolved. The CDR3 sequence is 13 residues long. The V end lost 5 bases, the J end lost 2 bases, and 9 bases lay between the germline ends. CDR1 is MNHNS, CDR2 SASEGT, per germline. The CDR3, as DNA: TGTGCCAGCAGTACGACTGTACAAGAGACCCAGTACTTC. Translating it yields CASSTTVQETQYF.

In this sample, this clonotype is medium-sized. V and J are TRBV20-1 and TRBJ2-3; 7 bases line up with TRBD2. With 6 bases clipped from V and 1 base from J, the junction kept 7 bases outside the gene matches. In germline, CDR1 is DFQATT, CDR2 SNEGSKA (reference sequence). This CDR3 comprises 14 residues. For the CDR3, the DNA is TGCAGTGCCGTAGCGGGTGCTGGCACAGATACGCAGTATTTT. This translates into CSAVAGAGTDTQYF.

The chain employs TRBV4-1 and TRBJ2-7; D gene uncertain. Germline CDR1 MGHRA, CDR2 YSYEKL. The CDR3 is 16 amino acids. The V end lost 6 bases, the J end lost 7 bases, and 25 bases lay between the germline ends. The CDR3 DNA follows: TGCGCCAGCAGGCAATTCCTAGTCGTAGCTTCTGGGGAGCAGTACTTC. The encoded protein is CASRQFLVVASGEQYF.

This clonotype was observed a handful of times. The J gene is TRBJ2-7, the V gene TRBV11-3; 7 nucleotides agree with TRBD2. Germline assignment: CDR1 SGHNT and CDR2 YENEEA. V shed 0 bases and J 3 bases; nucleotides not matched to a gene: 5. The CDR3 is made up of 15 amino acids. The CDR3 DNA sequence: TGTGCCAGCAGCTTAGATGGGAGGGCGAACTACGAGCAGTACTTC. Amino acids: CASSLDGRANYEQYF.

This clonotype is categorized as medium-sized. The V and J genes are TRBV6-1 and TRBJ1-2, with D uncertain. The CDR3 has 14 residues. V was pared by 5 bases and J by 7 bases, with 17 bases between. The V gene's germline CDR1 is MNHNS and CDR2 SASEGT. The DNA of the CDR3 is TGTGCCAGCAGTCTTAGCAGTCGGTCTGGTGGCTACACCTTC. This translates into CASSLSSRSGGYTF.

This clonotype has only a few counts. CDR3 in amino acids: CASSASGIWRQKETQYF. DNA of the CDR3: TGTGCCAGCAGCGCGAGCGGGATTTGGCGGCAGAAGGAGACCCAGTACTTC. V is TRBV11-1 and J is TRBJ2-5, with 7 bases lining up with TRBD2. Per the germline V gene, CDR1 is SGHAT and CDR2 is FQDESV (reference sequence). After removal of 5 bases from V and 5 bases from J, the junction contained 17 bases not matched to a gene. This CDR3 is 17 amino acids long.

This clonotype was seen a handful of times. The chain recombines TRBV27 with TRBJ2-7; possibly TRBD2 for D (6 bases). This CDR3 contains 15 residues. The germline V and J ends were trimmed by 2 bases and 8 bases, with 19 bases remaining between them. In germline, CDR1 is MNHEY, CDR2 SMNVEV (reference sequence). The CDR3 loop is CASSLSEGGPGKQYF. The CDR3 DNA reads TGTGCCAGCAGTTTAAGTGAGGGAGGTCCCGGTAAGCAGTACTTC.

This clonotype was observed a few times. The J gene is TRBJ2-3, the V gene TRBV7-8; D may be TRBD1 (6 bases). V lost 1 base and J 2 bases, leaving 10 bases between the germline ends. The CDR3 has 15 residues. Per germline, CDR1 SGHVS and CDR2 FQNEAQ. Written as DNA, the CDR3 is TGTGCCAGCAGCTTAGTTCAGGGACACACAGATACGCAGTATTTT. Encoded protein: CASSLVQGHTDTQYF.

This clonotype was detected a few times. The gene calls are TRBV10-3 and TRBJ2-4, with D maybe TRBD2 (6 bases). This CDR3 has 12 amino acids. V was clipped by 6 bases and J by 7 bases, with 10 bases between them. Germline values: CDR1 ENHRY, CDR2 SYGVKD. CDR3 coding DNA: TGTGCCATCAGCGGGAGCACGAACATTCAGTACTTC. It translates to CAISGSTNIQYF.

The V gene is TRBV7-6, the J gene TRBJ2-2; 9 nucleotides agree with TRBD1. After removal of 6 bases from V and 4 bases from J, the junction contained 9 bases not matched to a gene. There are 16 residues in the CDR3. CDR1 is SGHVS and CDR2 is FNYEAQ in the germline V gene. CDR3 sequence reads: CASSYTTGGGTGELFF. The CDR3 nucleotides read TGTGCCAGCAGTTACACTACAGGGGGCGGCACCGGGGAGCTGTTTTTT.